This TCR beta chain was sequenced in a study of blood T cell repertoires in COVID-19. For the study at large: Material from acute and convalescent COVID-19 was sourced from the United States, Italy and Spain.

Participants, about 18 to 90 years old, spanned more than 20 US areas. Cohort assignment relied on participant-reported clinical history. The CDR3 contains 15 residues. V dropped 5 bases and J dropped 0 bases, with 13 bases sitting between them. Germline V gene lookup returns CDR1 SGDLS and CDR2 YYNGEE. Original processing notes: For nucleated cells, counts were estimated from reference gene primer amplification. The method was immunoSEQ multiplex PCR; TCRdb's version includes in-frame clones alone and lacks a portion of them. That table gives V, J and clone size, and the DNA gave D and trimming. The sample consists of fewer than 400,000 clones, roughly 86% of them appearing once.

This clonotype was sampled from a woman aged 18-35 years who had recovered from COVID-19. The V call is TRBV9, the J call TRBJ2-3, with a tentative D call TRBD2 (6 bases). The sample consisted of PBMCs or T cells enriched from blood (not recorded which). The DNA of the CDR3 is TGTGCCAGCAGGGGGCCCGGGACTAGCACAGATACGCAGTATTTT. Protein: CASRGPGTSTDTQYF. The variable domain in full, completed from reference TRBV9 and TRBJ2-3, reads DSGVTQTPKHLITATGQRVTLRCSPRSGDLSVYWYQQSLDQGLQFLIQYYNGEERAKGNILERFSAQQFPDLHSELNLSSLELGDSALYFCASRGPGTSTDTQYFGPGTRLTVL.